The table lists the clone carrying this T cell receptor beta chain with a few counts. Its specificity is unknown. The data were produced by immunoSEQ multiplex PCR, yet TCRdb's version contains in-frame clones alone and is incomplete. The sample consists of tens of thousands of clones, less than 90% of them appearing once. The data were taken from a study of OX40 agonist ivuxolimab in advanced cancers. Study background: It was ivuxolimab, an agonistic anti-OX40 (CD134) antibody, that patients were treated with. General observations from the study: The 0.1-3.0 mg/kg partial responders had among the lowest clonal expansion. In the expanded peripheral T cells, antigen specificity was never determined.

A history of autoimmune disease or systemic immunosuppression excluded patients. The sequencing used CD4+ or CD8+ T cells sorted from blood, collected in a trial of the OX40 agonist ivuxolimab. This TCR came from an adult with an advanced solid tumor such as melanoma, head and neck, liver or kidney cancer.

CDR3 in amino acids: CASSPGVGASPEQYF. CDR3 in DNA: TGTGCCAGCAGCCCCGGAGTGGGAGCGTCCCCCGAGCAGTACTTC. The gene calls are TRBV5-5 and TRBJ2-7, with a possible D match to TRBD2 (5 bases). CDR3 length: 15 residues. V was trimmed by 4 bases and J by 6 bases, leaving 20 bases between them. CDR1 and CDR2 (germline): SGHKS, YYEKEE (reference sequence).